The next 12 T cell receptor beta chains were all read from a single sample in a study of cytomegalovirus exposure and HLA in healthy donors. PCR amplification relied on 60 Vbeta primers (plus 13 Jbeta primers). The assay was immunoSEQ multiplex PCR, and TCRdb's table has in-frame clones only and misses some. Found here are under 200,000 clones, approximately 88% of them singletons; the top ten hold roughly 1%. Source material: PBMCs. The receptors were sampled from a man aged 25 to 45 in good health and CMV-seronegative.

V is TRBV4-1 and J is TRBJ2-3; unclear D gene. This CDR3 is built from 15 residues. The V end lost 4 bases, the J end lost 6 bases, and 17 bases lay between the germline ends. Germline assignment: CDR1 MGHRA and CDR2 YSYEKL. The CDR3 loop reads CASSPWSTRVDTQYF. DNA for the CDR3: TGCGCCAGCAGCCCTTGGTCTACCCGTGTGGATACGCAGTATTTT.

The CDR3 DNA reads TGTGCCAGCAGCGAGACTACGAAGCAGTACTTC. Protein product: CASSETTKQYF. The genes are TRBV13 and TRBJ2-7, with a weak D call TRBD2 (5 bases). Per germline, CDR1 PRHDT and CDR2 FYEKMQ (reference sequence). Trimming cost V 5 bases and J 8 bases, with 10 bases left between them. The CDR3 loop spans 11 amino acids. Variable domain in full (rest from reference TRBV13 and TRBJ2-7): AAGVIQSPRHLIKEKRETATLKCYPIPRHDTVYWYQQGPGQDPQFLISFYEKMQSDKGSIPDRFSAQQFSDYHSELNMSSLELGDSALYFCASSETTKQYFGPGTRLTVT.

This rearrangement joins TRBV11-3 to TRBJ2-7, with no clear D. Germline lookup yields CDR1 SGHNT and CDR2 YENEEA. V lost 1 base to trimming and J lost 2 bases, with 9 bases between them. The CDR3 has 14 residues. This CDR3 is CASSLAGTPYEQYF. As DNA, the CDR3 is TGTGCCAGCAGCTTAGCAGGTACTCCCTACGAGCAGTACTTC.

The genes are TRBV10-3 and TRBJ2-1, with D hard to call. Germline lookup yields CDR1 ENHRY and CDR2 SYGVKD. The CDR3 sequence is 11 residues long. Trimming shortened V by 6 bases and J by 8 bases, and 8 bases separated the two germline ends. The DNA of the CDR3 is TGTGCCATCAGGGAAGACTATGAGCAGTTCTTC. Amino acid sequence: CAIREDYEQFF.

CDR3 loop: CASSFRLFPLHF. For the CDR3, the DNA is TGTGCCAGCAGCTTCCGTTTATTCCCCCTCCACTTT. This chain links TRBV5-5 with TRBJ1-6; D remains unclear. Trimming cost V 2 bases and J 13 bases, with 10 bases left between them. The length of the CDR3 is 12 residues. The germline CDR1 and CDR2 sequences are SGHKS and YYEKEE (reference sequence). Variable domain in full (rest from reference TRBV5-5 and TRBJ1-6): DAGVTQSPTHLIKTRGQQVTLRCSPISGHKSVSWYQQVLGQGPQFIFQYYEKEERGRGNFPDRFSARQFPNYSSELNVNALLLGDSALYLCASSFRLFPLHFGNGTRLTVT.

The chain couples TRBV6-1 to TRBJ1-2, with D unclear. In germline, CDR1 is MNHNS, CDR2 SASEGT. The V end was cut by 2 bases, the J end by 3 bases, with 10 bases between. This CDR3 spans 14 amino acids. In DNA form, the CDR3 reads TGTGCCAGCAGTGAATGGAGGGCAGACTATGGCTACACCTTC. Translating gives CASSEWRADYGYTF.

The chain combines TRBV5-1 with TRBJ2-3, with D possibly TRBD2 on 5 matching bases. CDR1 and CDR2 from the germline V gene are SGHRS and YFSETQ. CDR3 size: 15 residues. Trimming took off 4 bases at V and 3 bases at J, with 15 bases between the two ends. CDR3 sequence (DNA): TGCGCCAGCAGCCGCATACTAGGGATGACAGATACGCAGTATTTT. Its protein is CASSRILGMTDTQYF.

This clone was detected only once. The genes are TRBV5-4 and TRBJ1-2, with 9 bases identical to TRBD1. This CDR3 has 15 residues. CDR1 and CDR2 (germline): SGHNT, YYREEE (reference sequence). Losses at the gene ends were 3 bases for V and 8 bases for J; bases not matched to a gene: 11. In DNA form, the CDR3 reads TGTGCCAGCAGCTCATGGGAGGGACAGGGCTGGGGCTACACCTTC. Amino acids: CASSSWEGQGWGYTF. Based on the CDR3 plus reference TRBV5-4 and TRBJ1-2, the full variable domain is ETGVTQSPTHLIKTRGQQVTLRCSSQSGHNTVSWYQQALGQGPQFIFQYYREEENGRGNFPPRFSGLQFPNYSSELNVNALELDDSALYLCASSSWEGQGWGYTFGSGTRLTVV.

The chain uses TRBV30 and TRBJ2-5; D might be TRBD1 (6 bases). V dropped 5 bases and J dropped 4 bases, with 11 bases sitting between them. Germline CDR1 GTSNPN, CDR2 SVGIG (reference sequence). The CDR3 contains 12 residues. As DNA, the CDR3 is TGTGCCTGGGGGGGCCCGGGAGAGACCCAGTACTTC. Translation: CAWGGPGETQYF.

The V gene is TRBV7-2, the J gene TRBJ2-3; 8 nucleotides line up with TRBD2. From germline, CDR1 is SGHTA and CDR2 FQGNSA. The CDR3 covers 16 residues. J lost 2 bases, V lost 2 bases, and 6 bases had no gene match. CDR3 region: CASSLYRGGNTDTQYF. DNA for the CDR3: TGTGCCAGCAGCTTATATCGCGGGGGGAACACAGATACGCAGTATTTT.

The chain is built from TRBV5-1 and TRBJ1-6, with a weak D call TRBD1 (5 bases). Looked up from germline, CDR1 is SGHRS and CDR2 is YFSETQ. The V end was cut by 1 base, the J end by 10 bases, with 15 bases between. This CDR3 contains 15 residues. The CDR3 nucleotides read TGCGCCAGCAGCTTGCCTGACGACAGACACTCACCCCTCCACTTT. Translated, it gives CASSLPDDRHSPLHF.

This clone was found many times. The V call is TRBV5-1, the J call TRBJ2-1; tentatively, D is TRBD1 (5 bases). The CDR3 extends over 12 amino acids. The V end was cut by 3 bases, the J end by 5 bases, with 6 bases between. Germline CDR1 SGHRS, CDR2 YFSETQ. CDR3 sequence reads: CASSWGNNEQFF. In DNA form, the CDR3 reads TGCGCCAGCAGCTGGGGCAACAATGAGCAGTTCTTC.